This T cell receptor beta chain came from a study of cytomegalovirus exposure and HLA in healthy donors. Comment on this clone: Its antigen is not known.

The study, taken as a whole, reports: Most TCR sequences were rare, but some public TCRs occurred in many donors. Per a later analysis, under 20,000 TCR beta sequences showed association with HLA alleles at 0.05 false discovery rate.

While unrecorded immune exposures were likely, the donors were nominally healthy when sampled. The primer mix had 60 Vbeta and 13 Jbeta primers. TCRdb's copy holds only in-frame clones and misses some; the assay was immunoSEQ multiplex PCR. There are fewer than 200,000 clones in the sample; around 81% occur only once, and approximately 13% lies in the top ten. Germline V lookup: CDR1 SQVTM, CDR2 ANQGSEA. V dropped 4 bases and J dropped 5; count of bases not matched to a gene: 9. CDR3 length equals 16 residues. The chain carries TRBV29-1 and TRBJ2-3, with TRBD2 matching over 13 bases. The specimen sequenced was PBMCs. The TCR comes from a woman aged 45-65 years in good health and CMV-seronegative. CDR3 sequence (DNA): TGCAGCGTTGGGGGTTGGACTAGCGGGGGTGGAGATACGCAGTATTTT. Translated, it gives CSVGGWTSGGGDTQYF.